A selection of T cell receptor beta chains follows, all from one sample in a study of regulatory T cells in long-lasting Graves disease. TCRdb recomputed calls from the multiplex PCR reads with MiXCR, one row per CDR3 protein. The data contain over 500,000 distinct CDR3 sequences, around 15% of them singletons. These records were also assigned to another study, of T cells in Graves' hyperthyroidism and ophthalmopathy.

The sample in question was peripheral blood mononuclear cells (PBMCs), obtained at new diagnosis, from a patient treated with antithyroid drugs. These TCRs come from a man younger than 30 with Graves disease. Both conserved end residues are trimmed from each CDR3.

V: TRBV29-1
J: TRBJ2-5
length: 12
CDR3: SVRLADKQETQY

V: TRBV15
J: TRBJ2-3
length: 10
CDR3: ATSRDHYTQY

V: TRBV7-3
J: TRBJ1-1
length: 15
CDR3: ASSPAGGGWWNTEAF

V: TRBV20-1
J: TRBJ2-7
length: 14
CDR3: SARDGAGQGTYEQY

V: TRBV18
J: TRBJ2-1
length: 13
CDR3: ASSPMTGSYNEQF

V: TRBV5-1
J: TRBJ1-2
length: 11
CDR3: ASSLAGQGGYT

V: TRBV12-3/TRBV12-4
J: TRBJ1-1
length: 10
CDR3: ASSFRPPEAF

V: TRBV6-1
J: TRBJ2-3
length: 15
CDR3: ASRTPIAGQGDDTQY

V: TRBV3-1
J: TRBJ2-7
length: 9
CDR3: ASSHGDEQY

V: TRBV20-1
J: TRBJ2-7
length: 11
CDR3: SAGPTGGYEQY

V: TRBV15
J: TRBJ2-7
length: 12
CDR3: ATSSMRGAYEQY

V: TRBV5-1
J: TRBJ2-4
length: 15
CDR3: ASSLDWGDGAKNIQY

V: TRBV20-1
J: TRBJ1-1
length: 13
CDR3: SARDWKGMNTEAF

V: TRBV7-3
J: TRBJ2-1
length: 11
CDR3: ASSSLADNEQF

V: TRBV3-1
J: TRBJ2-5
length: 16
CDR3: ASSQAEWGGSLGETQY

V: TRBV28
J: TRBJ1-3
length: 12
CDR3: ASSFGTPGNTIY

V: TRBV30
J: TRBJ1-2
length: 11
CDR3: AWSVGTAYGYT

V: TRBV4-1
J: TRBJ2-1
length: 14
CDR3: ASSHQGTSGRAEQF

V: TRBV28
J: TRBJ2-5
length: 14
CDR3: ASSYIGQGARETQY

V: TRBV30
J: TRBJ2-5
length: 12
CDR3: AWSVQVGGWTQY

V: TRBV4-2
J: TRBJ2-2
length: 14
CDR3: ASSQGDGTNTGELF

V: TRBV18
J: TRBJ2-2
length: 14
CDR3: ASSPQPGQGTGELF

V: TRBV7-9
J: TRBJ2-2
length: 13
CDR3: ASNLSALNTGELF

V: TRBV18
J: TRBJ2-6
length: 17
CDR3: ASSPEGLAGVLGANVLT

V: TRBV20-1
J: TRBJ2-5
length: 11
CDR3: SIRGGSQETQY

V: TRBV10-3
J: TRBJ1-2
length: 13
CDR3: AISEAGSEGYGYT

V: TRBV27
J: TRBJ2-7
length: 11
CDR3: ASRNSLSYEQY

V: TRBV11-2
J: TRBJ2-5
length: 12
CDR3: ASSPRPSRETQY

V: TRBV12-3/TRBV12-4
J: TRBJ2-5
length: 12
CDR3: ATGTSGRGGTQY

V: TRBV28
J: TRBJ2-2
length: 13
CDR3: ASSGSGAGAGELF

V: TRBV6-2/TRBV6-3
J: TRBJ2-4
length: 10
CDR3: ASSYEGNIQY

V: TRBV11-2
J: TRBJ1-6
length: 15
CDR3: ASSSGTGLVEDSPLH

V: TRBV5-6
J: TRBJ2-7
length: 12
CDR3: ASSWGGQGYEQY

V: TRBV7-3
J: TRBJ2-7
length: 14
CDR3: ASSLDGAGNSYEQY

V: TRBV6-2/TRBV6-3
J: TRBJ2-1
length: 14
CDR3: ASSALRNLAGDEQF

V: TRBV5-1
J: TRBJ2-5
length: 14
CDR3: ASSTGSDPYQETQY

V: TRBV20-1
J: TRBJ1-1
length: 11
CDR3: SARLGRNTEAF

V: TRBV12-5
J: TRBJ2-1
length: 12
CDR3: ASGLDTSGDEQF

V: TRBV28
J: TRBJ1-2
length: 12
CDR3: ASSAGGARYGYT

V: TRBV5-1
J: TRBJ1-1
length: 11
CDR3: ASSSFGNTEAF

V: TRBV4-1
J: TRBJ2-7
length: 11
CDR3: ASSQEQGFEQY

V: TRBV20-1
J: NA
length: 15
CDR3: SARELGLAGNSYEQY

V: TRBV5-1
J: TRBJ2-7
length: 14
CDR3: ASSLGTSGSSYEQY

V: TRBV20-1
J: TRBJ2-1
length: 14
CDR3: SAREAGALSYNEQF